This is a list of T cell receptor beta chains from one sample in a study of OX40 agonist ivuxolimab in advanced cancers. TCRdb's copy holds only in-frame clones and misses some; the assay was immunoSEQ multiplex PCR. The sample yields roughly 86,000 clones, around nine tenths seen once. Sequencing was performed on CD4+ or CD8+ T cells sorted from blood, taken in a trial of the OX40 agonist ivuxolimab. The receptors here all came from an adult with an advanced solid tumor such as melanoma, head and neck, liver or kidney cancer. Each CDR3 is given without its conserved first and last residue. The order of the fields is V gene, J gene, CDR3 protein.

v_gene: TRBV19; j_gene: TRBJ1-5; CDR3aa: ASSPDRNQPQH
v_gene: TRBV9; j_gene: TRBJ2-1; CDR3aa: ASSDPAGAPSEQF
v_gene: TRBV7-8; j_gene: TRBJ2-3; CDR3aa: ASSTRDRGSQY
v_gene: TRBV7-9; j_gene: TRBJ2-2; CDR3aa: ASSAGTSGSRELF
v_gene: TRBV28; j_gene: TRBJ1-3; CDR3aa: ASSSGQGTGNTIY
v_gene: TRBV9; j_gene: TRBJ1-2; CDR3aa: ASSVDPPGARYGYT
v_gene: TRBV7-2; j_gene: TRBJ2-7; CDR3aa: ASSPGQGYPEQY
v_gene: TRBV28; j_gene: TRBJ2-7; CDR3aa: ASSLQGWIFEQY
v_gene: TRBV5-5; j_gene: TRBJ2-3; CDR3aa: ASIPTGQGADTQY
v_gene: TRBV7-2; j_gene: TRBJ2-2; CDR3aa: ASSLDTRELF
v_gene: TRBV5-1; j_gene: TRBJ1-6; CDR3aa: ASSLVDRASPLH
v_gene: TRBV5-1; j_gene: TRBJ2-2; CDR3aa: ASSRTANTGELF
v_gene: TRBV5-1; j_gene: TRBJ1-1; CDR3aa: ASRPTGGTEAF
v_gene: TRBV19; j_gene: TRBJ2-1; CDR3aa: ASSRTDYNEQF
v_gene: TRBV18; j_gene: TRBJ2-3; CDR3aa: ASSPLAGSTDTQY
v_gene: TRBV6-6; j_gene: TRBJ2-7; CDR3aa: ASRHPASAYEQY
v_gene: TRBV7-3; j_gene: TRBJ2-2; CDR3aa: ASSSGARRVSNTGELF
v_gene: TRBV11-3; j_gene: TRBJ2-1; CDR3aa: ASSHGLAGEQF
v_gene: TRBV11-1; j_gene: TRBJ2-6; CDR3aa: ASSSTGVASGANVLT
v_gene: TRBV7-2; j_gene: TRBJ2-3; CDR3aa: ASSLGNSGTDTQY
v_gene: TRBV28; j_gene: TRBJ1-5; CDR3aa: ASSLIGQPQH